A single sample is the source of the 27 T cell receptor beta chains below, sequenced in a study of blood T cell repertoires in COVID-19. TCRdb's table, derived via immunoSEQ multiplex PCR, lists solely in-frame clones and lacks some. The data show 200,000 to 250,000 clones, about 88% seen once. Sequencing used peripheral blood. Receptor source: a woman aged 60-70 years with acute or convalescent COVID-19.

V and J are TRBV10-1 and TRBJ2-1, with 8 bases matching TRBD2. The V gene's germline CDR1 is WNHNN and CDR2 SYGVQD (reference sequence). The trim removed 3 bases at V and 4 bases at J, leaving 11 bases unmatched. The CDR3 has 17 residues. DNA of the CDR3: TGCGCCAGCAGTGATACGATTTTGGGACTAGGGTACAATGAGCAGTTCTTC. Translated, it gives CASSDTILGLGYNEQFF.

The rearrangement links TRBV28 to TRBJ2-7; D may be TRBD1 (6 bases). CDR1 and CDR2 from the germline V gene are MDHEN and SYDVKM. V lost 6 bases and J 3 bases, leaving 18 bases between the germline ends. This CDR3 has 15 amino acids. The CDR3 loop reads CASRPPQGSGYEQYF. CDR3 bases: TGTGCCAGCAGGCCCCCACAGGGTTCAGGCTACGAGCAGTACTTC.

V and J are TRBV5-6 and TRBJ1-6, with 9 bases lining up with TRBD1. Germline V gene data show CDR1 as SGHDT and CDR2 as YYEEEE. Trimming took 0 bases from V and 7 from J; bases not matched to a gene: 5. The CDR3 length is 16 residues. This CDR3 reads CASSLASDRGNSPLHF. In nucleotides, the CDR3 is TGTGCCAGCAGCTTGGCCTCGGACAGGGGAAATTCACCCCTCCACTTT. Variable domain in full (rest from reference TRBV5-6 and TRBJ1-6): DAGVTQSPTHLIKTRGQQVTLRCSPKSGHDTVSWYQQALGQGPQFIFQYYEEEERQRGNFPDRFSGHQFPNYSSELNVNALLLGDSALYLCASSLASDRGNSPLHFGNGTRLTVT.

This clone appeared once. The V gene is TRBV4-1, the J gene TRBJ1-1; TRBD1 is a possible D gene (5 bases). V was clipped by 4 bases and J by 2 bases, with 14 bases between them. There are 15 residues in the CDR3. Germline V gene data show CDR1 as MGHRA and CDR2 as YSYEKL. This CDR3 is CASSPRDFANTEAFF. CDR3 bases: TGCGCCAGCAGCCCCCGGGACTTCGCCAACACTGAAGCTTTCTTT.

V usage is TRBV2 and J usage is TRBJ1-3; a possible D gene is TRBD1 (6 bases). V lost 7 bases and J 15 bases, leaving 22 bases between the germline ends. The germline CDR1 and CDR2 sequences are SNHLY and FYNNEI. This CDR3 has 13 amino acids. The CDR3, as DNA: TGTGCCAGCACAGTCTCCCAGGGGACAAGGGAATATTTT. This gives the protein CASTVSQGTREYF.

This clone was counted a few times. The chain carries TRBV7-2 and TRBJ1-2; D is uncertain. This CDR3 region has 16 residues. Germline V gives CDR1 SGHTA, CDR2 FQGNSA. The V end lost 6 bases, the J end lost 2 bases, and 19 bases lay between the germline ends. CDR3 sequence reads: CASRSGAPRLNYGYTF. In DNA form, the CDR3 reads TGTGCCAGCAGGAGCGGAGCTCCTCGATTAAACTATGGCTACACCTTC.

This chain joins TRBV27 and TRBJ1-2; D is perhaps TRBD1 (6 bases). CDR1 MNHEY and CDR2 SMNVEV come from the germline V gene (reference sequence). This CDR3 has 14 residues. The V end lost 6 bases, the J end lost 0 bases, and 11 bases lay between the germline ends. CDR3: CASSYRAANYGYTF. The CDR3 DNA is TGTGCCAGCAGCTACAGGGCCGCTAACTATGGCTACACCTTC.

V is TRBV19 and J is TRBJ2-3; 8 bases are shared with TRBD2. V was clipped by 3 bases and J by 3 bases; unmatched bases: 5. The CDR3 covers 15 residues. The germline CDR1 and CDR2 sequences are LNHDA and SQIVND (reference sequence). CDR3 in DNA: TGTGCCAGTAGTATGTGGCTAGCGGGTACAGATACGCAGTATTTT. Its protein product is CASSMWLAGTDTQYF.

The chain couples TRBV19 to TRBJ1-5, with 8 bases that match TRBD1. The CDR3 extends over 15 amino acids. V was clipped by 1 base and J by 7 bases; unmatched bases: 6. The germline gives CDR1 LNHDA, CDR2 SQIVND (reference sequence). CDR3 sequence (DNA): TGTGCCAGTAGTATAGCCGACAGGGGCACCCAGCCCCAGCATTTT. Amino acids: CASSIADRGTQPQHF.

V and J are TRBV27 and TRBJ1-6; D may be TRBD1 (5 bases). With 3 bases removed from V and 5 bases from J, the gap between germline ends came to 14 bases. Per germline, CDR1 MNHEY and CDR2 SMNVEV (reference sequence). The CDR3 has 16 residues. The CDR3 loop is CASSLGRGRDNSPLHF. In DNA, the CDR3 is TGTGCCAGCAGTTTGGGGAGGGGACGGGATAATTCACCCCTCCACTTT.

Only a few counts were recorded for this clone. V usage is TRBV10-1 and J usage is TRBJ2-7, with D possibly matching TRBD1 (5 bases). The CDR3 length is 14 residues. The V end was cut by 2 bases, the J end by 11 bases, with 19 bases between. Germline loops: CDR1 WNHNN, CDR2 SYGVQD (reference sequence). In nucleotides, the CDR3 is TGCGCCAGCAGTGAGGTGACGGGTAGGGGCCCTGAGTACTTC. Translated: CASSEVTGRGPEYF.

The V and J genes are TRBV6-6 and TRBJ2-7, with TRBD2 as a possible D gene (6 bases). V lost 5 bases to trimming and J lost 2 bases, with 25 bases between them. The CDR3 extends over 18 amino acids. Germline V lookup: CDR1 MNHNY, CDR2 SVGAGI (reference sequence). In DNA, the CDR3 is TGTGCCAGCAGTCGCGTCGGGGACTTACCCTACTCAGCCTACGAGCAGTACTTC. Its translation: CASSRVGDLPYSAYEQYF.

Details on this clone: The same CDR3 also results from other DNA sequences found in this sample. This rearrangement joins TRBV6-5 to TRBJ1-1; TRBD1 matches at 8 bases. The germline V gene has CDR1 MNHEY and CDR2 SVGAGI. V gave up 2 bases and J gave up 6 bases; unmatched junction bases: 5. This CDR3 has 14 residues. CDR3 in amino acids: CASSYGGRGPEAFF. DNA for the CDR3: TGTGCCAGCAGTTACGGGGGCAGGGGGCCTGAAGCTTTCTTT.

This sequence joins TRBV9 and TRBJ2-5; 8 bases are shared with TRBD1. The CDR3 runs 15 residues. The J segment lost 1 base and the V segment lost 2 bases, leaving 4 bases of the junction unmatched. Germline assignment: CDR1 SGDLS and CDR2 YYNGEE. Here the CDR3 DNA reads TGTGCCAGCAGCGTCTCGACAGGGGTCCAAGAGACCCAGTACTTC. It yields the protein CASSVSTGVQETQYF.

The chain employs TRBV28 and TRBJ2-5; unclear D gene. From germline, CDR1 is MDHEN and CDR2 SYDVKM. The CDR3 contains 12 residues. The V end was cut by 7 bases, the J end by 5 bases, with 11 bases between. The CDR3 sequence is CASNRYWETQYF. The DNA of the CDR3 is TGTGCCAGCAATCGGTATTGGGAGACCCAGTACTTC.

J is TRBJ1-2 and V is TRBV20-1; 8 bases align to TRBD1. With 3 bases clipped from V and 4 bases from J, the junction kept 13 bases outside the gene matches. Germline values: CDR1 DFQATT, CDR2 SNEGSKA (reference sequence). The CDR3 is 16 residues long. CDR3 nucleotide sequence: TGCAGTGCTAGTCGGCCTCCGGGACAGGAAGGCTATGGCTACACCTTC. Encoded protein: CSASRPPGQEGYGYTF.

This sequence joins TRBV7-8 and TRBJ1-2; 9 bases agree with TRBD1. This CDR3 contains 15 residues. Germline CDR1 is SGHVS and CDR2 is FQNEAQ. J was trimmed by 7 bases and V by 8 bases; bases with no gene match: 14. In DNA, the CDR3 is TGTGCCAGCTCCCCCTACCTGGGACAGGGAGTTGGCTACACCTTC. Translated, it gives CASSPYLGQGVGYTF.

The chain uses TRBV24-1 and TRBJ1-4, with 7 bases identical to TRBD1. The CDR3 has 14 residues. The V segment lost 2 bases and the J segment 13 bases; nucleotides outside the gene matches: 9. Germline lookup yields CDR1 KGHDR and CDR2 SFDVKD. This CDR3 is CATSDSGGGSGLFF. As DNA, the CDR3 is TGTGCCACCAGTGATTCAGGGGGTGGTAGTGGACTGTTTTTT.

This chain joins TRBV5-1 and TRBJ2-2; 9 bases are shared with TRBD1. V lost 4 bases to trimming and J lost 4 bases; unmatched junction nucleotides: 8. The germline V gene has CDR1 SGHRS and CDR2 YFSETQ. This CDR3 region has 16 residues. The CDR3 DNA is TGCGCCAGCAGCCCCCTGAGGACAGGGGTCACCGGGGAGCTGTTTTTT. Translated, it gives CASSPLRTGVTGELFF.

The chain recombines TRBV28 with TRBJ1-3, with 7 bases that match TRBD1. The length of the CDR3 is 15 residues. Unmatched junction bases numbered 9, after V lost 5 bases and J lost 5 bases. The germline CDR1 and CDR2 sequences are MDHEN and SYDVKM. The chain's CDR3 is CASSPQQGGRNTIYF. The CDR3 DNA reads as TGTGCCAGCAGTCCCCAACAAGGGGGCAGAAACACCATATATTTT.

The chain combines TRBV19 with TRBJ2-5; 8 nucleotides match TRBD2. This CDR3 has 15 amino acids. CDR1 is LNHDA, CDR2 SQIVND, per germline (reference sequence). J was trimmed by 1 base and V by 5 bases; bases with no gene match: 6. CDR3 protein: CASSPQTSAQETQYF. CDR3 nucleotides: TGTGCCAGTAGTCCCCAGACTAGCGCCCAAGAGACCCAGTACTTC. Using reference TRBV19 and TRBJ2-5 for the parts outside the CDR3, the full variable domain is DGGITQSPKYLFRKEGQNVTLSCEQNLNHDAMYWYRQDPGQGLRLIYYSQIVNDFQKGDIAEGYSVSREKKESFPLTVTSAQKNPTAFYLCASSPQTSAQETQYFGPGTRLLVL.

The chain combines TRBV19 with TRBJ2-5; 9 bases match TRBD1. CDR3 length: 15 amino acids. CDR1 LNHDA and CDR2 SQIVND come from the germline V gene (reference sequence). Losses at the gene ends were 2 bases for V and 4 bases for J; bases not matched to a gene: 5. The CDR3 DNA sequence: TGTGCCAGTAGTATAATGGTGGGACAGGGAGAGACCCAGTACTTC. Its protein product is CASSIMVGQGETQYF.

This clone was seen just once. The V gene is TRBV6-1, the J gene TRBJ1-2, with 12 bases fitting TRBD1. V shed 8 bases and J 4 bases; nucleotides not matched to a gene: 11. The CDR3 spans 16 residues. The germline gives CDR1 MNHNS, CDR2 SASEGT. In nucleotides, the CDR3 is TGTGCCAGCGGTGGGACAGGGGGCGAATACGTCTATGGCTACACCTTC. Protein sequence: CASGGTGGEYVYGYTF.

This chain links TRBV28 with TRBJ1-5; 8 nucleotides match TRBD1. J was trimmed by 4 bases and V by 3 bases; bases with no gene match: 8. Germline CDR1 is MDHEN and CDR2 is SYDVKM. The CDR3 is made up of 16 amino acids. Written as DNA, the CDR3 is TGTGCCAGCAGTTTCGCGGCAGGGGGCCGGAATCAGCCCCAGCATTTT. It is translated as CASSFAAGGRNQPQHF.

The DNA of the CDR3 is TGTGCCAGCAGCTTGGGACTAGCGGGGGGGTGGAGTCGCACCGGGGAGCTGTTTTTT. Amino acids: CASSLGLAGGWSRTGELFF. V and J are TRBV7-8 and TRBJ2-2, with 16 nucleotides matching TRBD2. The CDR3 loop spans 19 amino acids. Germline V gene sequence: CDR1 SGHVS, CDR2 FQNEAQ. Trimming took 3 bases from V and 4 from J; bases not matched to a gene: 8.

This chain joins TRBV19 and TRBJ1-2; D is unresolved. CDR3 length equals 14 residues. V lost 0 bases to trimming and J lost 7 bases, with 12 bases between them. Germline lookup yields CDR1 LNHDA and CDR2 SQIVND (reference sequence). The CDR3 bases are TGTGCCAGTAGTATAGATGTAAGCACCCCTGGCTACACCTTC. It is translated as CASSIDVSTPGYTF.

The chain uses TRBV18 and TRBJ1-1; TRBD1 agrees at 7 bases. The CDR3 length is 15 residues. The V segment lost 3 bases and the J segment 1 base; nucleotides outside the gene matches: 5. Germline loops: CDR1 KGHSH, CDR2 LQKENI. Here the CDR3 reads CASSPRGQQNTEAFF. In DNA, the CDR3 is TGTGCCAGCTCACCTCGGGGACAGCAGAACACTGAAGCTTTCTTT. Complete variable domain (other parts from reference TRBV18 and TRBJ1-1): NAGVMQNPRHLVRRRGQEARLRCSPMKGHSHVYWYRQLPEEGLKFMVYLQKENIIDESGMPKERFSAEFPKEGPSILRIQQVVRGDSAAYFCASSPRGQQNTEAFFGQGTRLTVV.